The 3 T cell receptor beta chains given below trace back to one sample, sequenced in a study of blood T cell repertoires in COVID-19. Sequenced by immunoSEQ multiplex PCR; TCRdb stores in-frame clones only, minus some. The table includes over 100,000 clones, nearly 90% detected once. The source material was peripheral blood. All receptors derive from a man aged 50-59 years with active COVID-19.

The V and J genes are TRBV5-1 and TRBJ2-2; TRBD2 matches 7 bases. V was clipped by 0 bases and J by 4 bases; unmatched bases: 3. There are 15 residues in the CDR3. Germline values: CDR1 SGHRS, CDR2 YFSETQ. CDR3 in amino acids: CASSLEREGTGELFF. DNA of the CDR3: TGCGCCAGCAGCTTGGAAAGGGAGGGCACCGGGGAGCTGTTTTTT.

The chain carries TRBV24-1 and TRBJ2-5; 7 bases match TRBD1. This CDR3 comprises 15 residues. J was trimmed by 5 bases and V by 4 bases; bases with no gene match: 9. Germline V gene lookup returns CDR1 KGHDR and CDR2 SFDVKD. The CDR3 here is CATSDSQGPGETQYF. CDR3 coding DNA: TGTGCCACCAGTGACTCACAGGGGCCCGGGGAGACCCAGTACTTC.

Only a few counts were recorded for this clone. The V and J genes are TRBV7-2 and TRBJ2-3; the match to TRBD2 covers 9 bases. Per germline, CDR1 SGHTA and CDR2 FQGNSA. J gave up 2 bases and V 2 bases, and 14 bases lay outside the gene matches. This CDR3 spans 19 amino acids. CDR3 sequence: CASSLKRGAQTGLTDTQYF. The CDR3 DNA sequence: TGTGCCAGCAGCTTAAAGCGGGGGGCCCAAACGGGTCTCACAGATACGCAGTATTTT. Variable domain in full (rest from reference TRBV7-2 and TRBJ2-3): GAGVSQSPSNKVTEKGKDVELRCDPISGHTALYWYRQSLGQGLEFLIYFQGNSAPDKSGLPSDRFSAERTGGSVSTLTIQRTQQEDSAVYLCASSLKRGAQTGLTDTQYFGPGTRLTVL.